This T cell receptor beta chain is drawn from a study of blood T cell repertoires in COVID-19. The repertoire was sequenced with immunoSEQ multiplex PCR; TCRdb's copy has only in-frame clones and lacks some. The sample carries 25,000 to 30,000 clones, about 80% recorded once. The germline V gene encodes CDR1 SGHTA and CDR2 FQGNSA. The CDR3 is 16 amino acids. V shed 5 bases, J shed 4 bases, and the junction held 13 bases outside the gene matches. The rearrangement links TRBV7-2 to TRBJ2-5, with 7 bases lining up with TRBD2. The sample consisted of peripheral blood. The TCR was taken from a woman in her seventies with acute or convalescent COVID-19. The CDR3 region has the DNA TGTGCCAGCAGCGCCGCCGGGACTAAGATTATAGAGACCCAGTACTTC. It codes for CASSAAGTKIIETQYF.